The clone carrying this T cell receptor (beta chain) has just one count. Its antigen is not identified. The sample comes from a study of blood T cells in healthy people across ages. A second PCR of about 7 to 12 cycles used a sample-barcoded 5' primer and a J-beta primer mix. Unique molecular identifiers of 12 random nucleotides labeled each cDNA. Using its own MiXCR run on the 5' RACE reads, TCRdb lists one record per CDR3 protein. The sample carries around 1.5 million distinct CDR3 sequences, roughly 59% recorded once. Findings of the study overall: For the donors, CMV status was unknown and possibly confounded expanded clonotype changes. Because sorting was not performed, PBMCs prevented conclusive naive versus antigen-experienced comparison.

Germline CDR1 SGHTA, CDR2 FQGNSA. J gave up 9 bases and V 5 bases, and 13 bases lay outside the gene matches. This CDR3 spans 16 amino acids. It was approximately 10 milliliters of peripheral blood that were drawn from each donor. The chain employs TRBV7-2 and TRBJ1-6; TRBD1 aligns across 7 bases. The source of this sequence is a man younger than 35 in good health. The specimen sequenced was blood. CDR3 nucleotide sequence: TGTGCCAGCAGCCCACGGTATGACAGGGAGGGTTCACCCCTCCACTTT. Translation: CASSPRYDREGSPLHF.